These 8 T cell receptor beta chains share one sample of origin, sequenced in a study of shared clonotypes between healthy human individuals (TCRdb year 2020). Libraries were prepared through the immunoSEQ multiplex PCR assay. TCRdb obtained this table from immuneACCESS and retained in-frame rearrangements with V and J assigned. These tables miss some clones; where compared with another copy, unresolved V genes account for less than half of the shortfall, and the remainder is unexplained. For this sample the table gives more than 1 million clones, of which 70% to 80% were detected only once. Of the sample, approximately 0.5% is held by the ten largest clones. Sequences were obtained from memory CD4+ T cells from PBMCs. Per the publication, the cell subset or site label means: CD45RA-negative fraction. All receptors come from a man aged 18 to 30 in good health. Some clones in this sample may be carry-over from other donors' samples.

The rearrangement uses TRBV28 and TRBJ2-7; possible D gene TRBD2, 6 bases. This CDR3 is 17 amino acids long. In germline, CDR1 is MDHEN, CDR2 SYDVKM. The V gene lost 6 bases and the J gene lost 2 bases, with 23 bases spanning the gap. The CDR3 loop reads CASSPLGGGIGAYEQYF. The CDR3 region has the DNA TGTGCCAGCAGCCCTCTGGGAGGCGGGATAGGGGCCTACGAGCAGTACTTC.

The genes are TRBV28 and TRBJ1-5; tentatively, D is TRBD1 (6 bases). V shed 5 bases and J shed 1 base, with 15 bases lying between them. Germline V gene lookup returns CDR1 MDHEN and CDR2 SYDVKM. The CDR3 runs 16 residues. CDR3 DNA sequence: TGTGCCAGCAGTCCCCTATTGGGGGGCAGCAATCAGCCCCAGCATTTT. It is translated as CASSPLLGGSNQPQHF.

This rearrangement joins TRBV28 to TRBJ2-3; TRBD2 aligns across 8 bases. This CDR3 is 15 amino acids long. The germline V gene has CDR1 MDHEN and CDR2 SYDVKM. The J segment lost 0 bases and the V segment lost 5 bases, leaving 4 bases of the junction unmatched. Here the CDR3 DNA reads TGTGCCAGCAGTCCCACTAGCGGAAGCACAGATACGCAGTATTTT. This gives the protein CASSPTSGSTDTQYF.

V gene TRBV2 combines with J gene TRBJ2-6; D is ambiguous. CDR1 is SNHLY, CDR2 FYNNEI, per germline. Trimming shortened V by 6 bases and J by 0 bases, and 9 bases separated the two germline ends. The CDR3 has 15 amino acids. The CDR3 is CASSLGISGANVLTF. In DNA form, the CDR3 reads TGTGCCAGCAGCCTGGGGATCTCTGGGGCCAACGTCCTGACTTTC.

This clone was seen only a few times. This chain links TRBV4-1 with TRBJ2-1, with TRBD2 matching 10 bases. V shed 1 base and J 8 bases; nucleotides not matched to a gene: 11. The CDR3 extends over 17 amino acids. Germline-derived CDR1 and CDR2 are MGHRA and YSYEKL. The CDR3 loop reads CASSQVAGLAARDEQFF. The CDR3, as DNA: TGCGCCAGCAGCCAAGTAGCTGGACTAGCGGCCAGGGATGAGCAGTTCTTC.

This clone was counted many times. The rearrangement links TRBV9 to TRBJ1-1; a weak D match, TRBD1 (5 bases). Germline assignment: CDR1 SGDLS and CDR2 YYNGEE. The CDR3 contains 16 residues. The germline V and J ends were trimmed by 0 bases and 0 bases, with 12 bases remaining between them. In nucleotides, the CDR3 is TGTGCCAGCAGCGTAGAAGCAGGGACGATGAACACTGAAGCTTTCTTT. It specifies CASSVEAGTMNTEAFF.

For this clone: The sample holds other DNA sequences that translate to the same CDR3. This rearrangement joins TRBV18 to TRBJ2-3; a possible D gene is TRBD1 (5 bases). Germline CDR1 and CDR2: KGHSH and LQKENI. V was clipped by 3 bases and J by 1 base, with 8 bases between them. This CDR3 region has 14 residues. CDR3 amino acids: CASSPQQGTDTQYF. CDR3 DNA: TGTGCCAGCTCACCGCAACAGGGCACAGATACGCAGTATTTT. The full variable domain, in which reference TRBV18 and TRBJ2-3 provide the parts outside the CDR3, is NAGVMQNPRHLVRRRGQEARLRCSPMKGHSHVYWYRQLPEEGLKFMVYLQKENIIDESGMPKERFSAEFPKEGPSILRIQQVVRGDSAAYFCASSPQQGTDTQYFGPGTRLTVL.

V gene TRBV19 combines with J gene TRBJ1-4, with 7 nucleotides matching TRBD1. This CDR3 has 12 amino acids. In germline, CDR1 is LNHDA, CDR2 SQIVND (reference sequence). The V and J ends lost 6 bases and 7 bases, in that order; junction bases with no gene match: 2. CDR3 nucleotide sequence: TGTGCCAGTAGGGGGGACAGTGAAAAACTGTTTTTT. It yields the protein CASRGDSEKLFF.